This T cell receptor (beta chain) was documented in a study of shared clonotypes between healthy human individuals. In the study overall: Each donor had three CD4 naive, three CD4 memory, two CD8 naive and one CD8 memory plate. The study, taken as a whole, reports: Unshared clonotypes carried lower generation probabilities than those common to all four donors. Donor scarcity curtailed the genetic and exposure-history diversity represented herein.

TCRdb keeps only in-frame clones here, not all; method: immunoSEQ multiplex PCR. The repertoire includes about 1 million clones, about three quarters of them detected once, and about 1.5% sits in the top ten. Concerning this clone itself: Its antigen is unknown.

The trim removed 4 bases at V and 9 bases at J, leaving 7 bases unmatched. Germline V gene sequence: CDR1 SGHVS, CDR2 FNYEAQ. The CDR3 is 15 amino acids. Sequencing was done on a sample of memory CD4+ T cells sorted from blood. Subset indicated: CD45RA-negative fraction. The TCR was taken from a man aged 18 to 29 in good health. The chain links TRBV7-6 to TRBJ2-1; TRBD2 aligns across 12 bases. For the CDR3, the DNA is TGTGCCAGCAGCTCGCTAGCGGGGGGGCAAGGTGAGCAGTTCTTC. Protein: CASSSLAGGQGEQFF.